The 8 T cell receptor beta chains in this list originate from one sample, sequenced in a study of T-cell memory formation after mild COVID-19. One entry per CDR3 protein results from TCRdb running MiXCR on the 5' RACE reads. The top ten hold approximately 12% of the sample, which has 500,000 to 600,000 distinct CDR3 sequences, 18% seen once. Sequencing was done on a sample of PBMCs or a T cell subset sorted from them (not recorded which). These receptors were obtained from an adult woman who had mild COVID-19 (a few samples of this study predate the infection). Cell type and time point are not known.

In this sample, this clonotype turned up a few times. V is TRBV7-2 and J is TRBJ2-5, with TRBD2 matching over 8 bases. CDR1 SGHTA and CDR2 FQGNSA come from the germline V gene. V was pared by 6 bases and J by 3 bases, with 12 bases of the junction left unmatched. The length of the CDR3 is 16 residues. The CDR3 spells CASSIRAGALEETQYF. CDR3 DNA: TGTGCCAGCAGTATAAGAGCGGGGGCCTTGGAAGAGACCCAGTACTTC.

The chain couples TRBV4-1 to TRBJ2-1; no clear D. Per germline, CDR1 MGHRA and CDR2 YSYEKL. The CDR3 runs to 15 residues. V was clipped by 4 bases and J by 1 base, with 11 bases between them. CDR3 loop: CASSPPRVSYNEQFF. CDR3 DNA sequence: TGCGCCAGCAGCCCCCCGCGTGTTTCCTACAATGAGCAGTTCTTC.

The V gene is TRBV9, the J gene TRBJ2-3, with 13 bases matching TRBD2. The CDR3 extends over 16 amino acids. V lost 4 bases, J lost 5 bases, and 7 bases stayed unmatched. The germline V gene encodes CDR1 SGDLS and CDR2 YYNGEE. The CDR3 reads CASSLQLAGGVDTQYF. As DNA, the CDR3 is TGTGCCAGCAGCCTCCAACTAGCGGGAGGGGTAGATACGCAGTATTTT.

In its sample, this clonotype was seen a few times. The chain carries TRBV7-9 and TRBJ2-6, with TRBD1 as a possible D gene (6 bases). The CDR3 runs 17 residues. CDR1 SEHNR and CDR2 FQNEAQ come from the germline V gene (reference sequence). V was clipped by 1 base and J by 5 bases, with 15 bases between them. CDR3 in amino acids: CASSLGRGGSRANVLTF. The DNA of the CDR3 is TGTGCCAGCAGCTTAGGAAGAGGGGGATCGCGGGCCAACGTCCTGACTTTC. The full variable domain, in which reference TRBV7-9 and TRBJ2-6 provide the parts outside the CDR3, is DTGVSQNPRHKITKRGQNVTFRCDPISEHNRLYWYRQTLGQGPEFLTYFQNEAQLEKSRLLSDRFSAERPKGSFSTLEIQRTEQGDSAMYLCASSLGRGGSRANVLTFGAGSRLTVL.

V gene TRBV30 combines with J gene TRBJ2-3; 10 bases match TRBD2. This CDR3 has 15 residues. With 5 bases clipped from V and 3 bases from J, the junction kept 8 bases outside the gene matches. Germline V gives CDR1 GTSNPN, CDR2 SVGIG (reference sequence). DNA for the CDR3: TGTGCCTGGGATACTAGCGGGGACGGGACAGATACGCAGTATTTT. This encodes CAWDTSGDGTDTQYF. The full variable domain, rest sourced from reference TRBV30 and TRBJ2-3, is SQTIHQWPATLVQPVGSPLSLECTVEGTSNPNLYWYRQAAGRGLQLLFYSVGIGQISSEVPQNLSASRPQDRQFILSSKKLLLSDSGFYLCAWDTSGDGTDTQYFGPGTRLTVL.

This chain joins TRBV7-3 and TRBJ2-2, with D perhaps matching TRBD1 (5 bases). Trimming shortened V by 4 bases and J by 3 bases, and 15 bases separated the two germline ends. CDR1 SGHTA and CDR2 FQGTGA come from the germline V gene. This CDR3 contains 16 residues. CDR3 in amino acids: CASSSRPGLDTGELFF. CDR3 DNA sequence: TGTGCCAGCAGCTCCAGACCAGGGTTGGACACCGGGGAGCTGTTTTTT. The variable domain in full, with the rest retrieved from reference TRBV7-3 and TRBJ2-2, is GAGVSQTPSNKVTEKGKYVELRCDPISGHTALYWYRQSLGQGPEFLIYFQGTGAADDSGLPNDRFFAVRPEGSVSTLKIQRTERGDSAVYLCASSSRPGLDTGELFFGEGSRLTVL.

With regard to this clonotype: Given the absence of the conserved phenylalanine or tryptophan at the CDR3 end, a read error is likely. The J gene is TRBJ2-1, the V gene TRBV4-2, with TRBD2 as a possible D gene (6 bases). The CDR3 contains 12 residues. V lost 2 bases to trimming and J lost 10 bases, with 9 bases between them. Germline assignment: CDR1 LGHNA and CDR2 YNFKEQ. CDR3 residues: CASSQFREEQFL. Here the CDR3 DNA reads TGTGCCAGCAGCCAATTCCGGGAGGAGCAGTTCTTA.

The gene calls are TRBV24-1 and TRBJ2-2, with unresolved D. V was cut by 9 bases and J by 0 bases, with 7 bases left in between. The CDR3 contains 13 residues. Germline CDR1 is KGHDR and CDR2 is SFDVKD. The CDR3 DNA reads TGTGCCACCGGACCACCGAACACCGGGGAGCTGTTTTTT. Translated, it gives CATGPPNTGELFF.